One sample yielded the 3 T cell receptor beta chains listed below, sequenced in a study of T cells after yellow fever vaccination. TCRdb processed the 5' RACE reads anew with MiXCR; each CDR3 protein has one entry. The sample holds fewer than 500,000 distinct CDR3 sequences; approximately 19% are singletons and the top ten take roughly 19%. This specimen was PBMCs, taken before the yellow fever booster vaccination. These receptors came from a man younger than 35 who received the YFV17D yellow fever vaccine.

This clonotype was picked up a small number of times. The J gene is TRBJ2-7, the V gene TRBV11-2, with 8 bases matching TRBD1. The CDR3 spans 14 residues. Looked up from germline, CDR1 is SGHAT and CDR2 is FQNNGV. Trimming took 5 bases from V and 1 from J; bases not matched to a gene: 4. As DNA, the CDR3 is TGTGCCAGCAGCAGGGACAGGAGATCCTACGAGCAGTACGTC. Translating it yields CASSRDRRSYEQYV.

The genes are TRBV4-3 and TRBJ2-6; D remains unclear. The CDR3 extends over 18 amino acids. V was trimmed by 1 base and J by 0 bases, leaving 13 bases between them. In germline, CDR1 is LGHNA, CDR2 YSLEER. CDR3: CASSQGEHRRSGANVLTF. For the CDR3, the DNA is TGCGCCAGCAGCCAAGGGGAACACCGCCGCTCTGGGGCCAACGTCCTGACTTTC.

This rearrangement joins TRBV19 to TRBJ1-1; D ambiguous. Looked up from germline, CDR1 is LNHDA and CDR2 is SQIVND (reference sequence). CDR3 size: 15 residues. V lost 6 bases to trimming and J lost 5 bases, with 19 bases between them. DNA for the CDR3: TGTGCCAGTAGCGTGGAGGGATGGTCGGGTACTGAAGCTTTCTTT. Residues: CASSVEGWSGTEAFF.